These 31 T cell receptor beta chains were sequenced from one sample in a study of T cells in Graves' hyperthyroidism and ophthalmopathy (dated by TCRdb to the late 2010s). Library generation was performed with multiplex PCR. The data were produced on an Illumina HiSeq 2000. The TCR beta CDR3 regions were amplified from the RNA transcripts. The first round of RT-PCR for the TCR CDR3 was performed with the HTBI primer set and the Qiagen OneStep RT-PCR kit. TCRdb trimmed the raw reads at Q25, called clones with MiXCR and kept productive beta chains. Identical CDR3 protein sequences are pooled into one entry, listed with their most common genes and DNA. For this sample there are hundreds of thousands of distinct CDR3 sequences; 15% to 20% appear just once. The ten largest clones capture over 15% of the sample. The specimen was blood. The receptor set was obtained from a woman aged 50 to 60 with Graves' hyperthyroidism that later progressed to Graves' ophthalmopathy.

The chain couples TRBV5-1 to TRBJ1-1, with 7 nucleotides matching TRBD1. There are 16 residues in the CDR3. CDR1 and CDR2 from the germline V gene are SGHRS and YFSETQ. The V gene end was trimmed by 0 bases and the J gene end by 0 bases; junction bases not matched to a gene: 5. CDR3 DNA sequence: TGCGCCAGCAGCTTGGTTTTAGGGACAGTGAACACTGAAGCTTTCTTT. Its translation is CASSLVLGTVNTEAFF.

Only a few counts were recorded for this clonotype. The chain carries TRBV30 and TRBJ2-2, with 11 bases fitting TRBD2. Germline V gene lookup returns CDR1 GTSNPN and CDR2 SVGIG (reference sequence). This CDR3 spans 17 amino acids. With 1 base clipped from V and 1 base from J, the junction kept 5 bases outside the gene matches. The CDR3 DNA reads as TGTGCCTGGAGTGGTCGACTAGCGGGATGGAACACCGGGGAGCTGTTTTTT. Translating it yields CAWSGRLAGWNTGELFF.

The J gene is TRBJ2-1, the V gene TRBV29-1; 12 nucleotides match TRBD1. The trim removed 7 bases at V and 7 bases at J, leaving 11 bases unmatched. The CDR3 sequence is 15 residues long. Germline assignment: CDR1 SQVTM and CDR2 ANQGSEA. The CDR3 nucleotides are TGCAGCGCCAGAAGTCCGGGACAGGGGGCAAATGAGCAGTTCTTC. Its translation is CSARSPGQGANEQFF.

In this sample, this clonotype turned up a few times. The chain links TRBV3-1 to TRBJ1-1; unclear D gene. CDR3 size: 13 residues. CDR1 is LGHDT, CDR2 YNNKEL, per germline (reference sequence). V was shortened by 4 bases and J by 2 bases, with 8 bases between the two germline ends. CDR3 coding DNA: TGTGCCAGCAGCCTCTTCGACAACACTGAAGCTTTCTTT. Translating it yields CASSLFDNTEAFF.

This clonotype came up a few times. The chain recombines TRBV30 with TRBJ1-2; D may be TRBD1 (6 bases). V lost 3 bases and J 7 bases, leaving 12 bases between the germline ends. The CDR3 runs to 12 residues. Germline values: CDR1 GTSNPN, CDR2 SVGIG (reference sequence). DNA for the CDR3: TGTGCCTGGAGAAGAACAGGGCCTGGCTACACCTTC. Its protein is CAWRRTGPGYTF.

The chain uses TRBV19 and TRBJ2-1; D remains ambiguous. The CDR3 contains 13 residues. The V gene lost 3 bases and the J gene lost 2 bases, with 5 bases spanning the gap. CDR1 LNHDA and CDR2 SQIVND come from the germline V gene (reference sequence). For the CDR3, the DNA is TGTGCCAGTAGTATGGATGCCTACAATGAGCAGTTCTTC. This encodes CASSMDAYNEQFF. The complete variable domain, with remaining parts taken from reference TRBV19 and TRBJ2-1, reads DGGITQSPKYLFRKEGQNVTLSCEQNLNHDAMYWYRQDPGQGLRLIYYSQIVNDFQKGDIAEGYSVSREKKESFPLTVTSAQKNPTAFYLCASSMDAYNEQFFGPGTRLTVL.

This clonotype was counted many times. This chain joins TRBV7-2 and TRBJ1-4; D remains unclear. Trimming removed 5 bases from V and 7 bases from J, with 17 bases in between. CDR3 length: 15 residues. Germline CDR1 SGHTA, CDR2 FQGNSA. CDR3 amino acids: CASSRRGEGSEKLFF. For the CDR3, the DNA is TGTGCCAGCAGCAGACGAGGCGAGGGCTCTGAAAAACTGTTTTTT.

The rearrangement joins TRBV5-1 to TRBJ2-1; 8 bases map to TRBD2. The CDR3 consists of 15 residues. V gave up 2 bases and J gave up 5 bases; unmatched junction bases: 6. CDR1 and CDR2 (germline): SGHRS, YFSETQ. CDR3 DNA sequence: TGCGCCAGCAGCTTTCGACTAGCGCCCAACAATGAGCAGTTCTTC. It encodes CASSFRLAPNNEQFF.

This clonotype was observed at least ten times. This rearrangement joins TRBV6-1 to TRBJ2-1, with a weak D call TRBD1 (6 bases). Germline V gene sequence: CDR1 MNHNS, CDR2 SASEGT. CDR3 length: 15 residues. The ends were cut back, 5 bases at V and 0 bases at J, with 11 bases in the middle. CDR3 loop: CASSHDRSSYNEQFF. CDR3 sequence (DNA): TGTGCCAGCAGTCATGACAGGAGCTCCTACAATGAGCAGTTCTTC.

V and J are TRBV6-2 or TRBV6-3 and TRBJ2-7, with a tentative D call TRBD1 (5 bases). Trimming removed 7 bases from V and 2 bases from J, with 21 bases in between. CDR1 is MNHEY and CDR2 is SVGEGT in the germline V gene. CDR3 length: 16 residues. The CDR3 region is CASTKPWERGTYEQYF. The CDR3 DNA follows: TGTGCCAGCACTAAGCCCTGGGAAAGGGGAACCTACGAGCAGTACTTC.

The table lists this clonotype with many counts. The rearrangement links TRBV30 to TRBJ1-5; a weak D match, TRBD1 (5 bases). Deletions cut 8 bases from V and 5 bases from J, with 22 bases between. The CDR3 runs to 15 residues. Germline V gives CDR1 GTSNPN, CDR2 SVGIG (reference sequence). The CDR3 nucleotides are TGTGCCACAACCGGACCAGGGTCGGGTTATCAGCCCCAGCATTTT. It codes for CATTGPGSGYQPQHF. The variable domain in full, completed from reference TRBV30 and TRBJ1-5, reads SQTIHQWPATLVQPVGSPLSLECTVEGTSNPNLYWYRQAAGRGLQLLFYSVGIGQISSEVPQNLSASRPQDRQFILSSKKLLLSDSGFYLCATTGPGSGYQPQHFGDGTRLSIL.

The genes are TRBV19 and TRBJ2-2; tentative D call: TRBD2 (6 bases). The length of the CDR3 is 15 residues. Looked up from germline, CDR1 is LNHDA and CDR2 is SQIVND (reference sequence). The V end was cut by 3 bases, the J end by 4 bases, with 12 bases between. CDR3 sequence reads: CASSILGGGTGELFF. The CDR3 DNA is TGTGCCAGTAGTATTTTGGGAGGAGGCACCGGGGAGCTGTTTTTT.

This clonotype showed up just a few times. The gene calls are TRBV15 and TRBJ1-2, with a weak D call TRBD1 (6 bases). Germline CDR1 and CDR2: LNHNV and YYDKDF (reference sequence). The length of the CDR3 is 13 residues. Between the trimmed V and J ends, which lost 4 bases and 4 bases, there was a span of 10 bases. CDR3 sequence: CATSIRGSYGYTF. In DNA form, the CDR3 reads TGTGCCACCAGCATCAGGGGTTCCTATGGCTACACCTTC. Variable domain in full (rest from reference TRBV15 and TRBJ1-2): DAMVIQNPRYQVTQFGKPVTLSCSQTLNHNVMYWYQQKSSQAPKLLFHYYDKDFNNEADTPDNFQSRRPNTSFCFLDIRSPGLGDTAMYLCATSIRGSYGYTFGSGTRLTVV.

The gene calls are TRBV7-3 and TRBJ1-1, with D unresolved. CDR1 and CDR2 from the germline V gene are SGHTA and FQGTGA. This CDR3 has 13 residues. V lost 0 bases and J lost 2, with 4 bases in between. The CDR3 sequence: CASSLTYNTEAFF. As DNA, the CDR3 is TGTGCCAGCAGCTTAACGTACAACACTGAAGCTTTCTTT.

Concerning this clonotype: The missing conserved phenylalanine or tryptophan at the end of this CDR3 makes a read error likely. The chain carries TRBV12-3 or TRBV12-4 and TRBJ2-7, with D perhaps given as TRBD1 or TRBD2 (7 bases each). The germline V and J ends were trimmed by 5 bases and 2 bases, with 19 bases remaining between them. CDR3 length: 16 residues. The CDR3 reads CASSPGGGDSTYEQYL. Here the CDR3 DNA reads TGTGCCAGCAGTCCAGGAGGGGGGGACAGTACCTACGAGCAGTACCTC.

This clonotype was seen many times. This chain uses TRBV20-1 with TRBJ2-5; D not certain. The ends were cut back, 3 bases at V and 6 bases at J, with 14 bases in the middle. The CDR3 is made up of 13 amino acids. The germline gives CDR1 DFQATT, CDR2 SNEGSKA (reference sequence). The CDR3 region has the DNA TGCAGTGCTAGTTTGGCAGGCGTGAAGACCCAGTACTTC. This codes for CSASLAGVKTQYF.

About this clonotype itself: A clone one base away is much larger, so this may be a read error. This chain connects TRBV25-1 to TRBJ2-3; no clear D. V shed 1 base and J shed 10 bases, with 18 bases lying between them. CDR1 is MGHDK, CDR2 SYGVNS, per germline. The CDR3 covers 15 residues. CDR3 sequence (DNA): TGTGCCAGCAGTGAATCAGTGGGTACCTCTGGTGCGCAGTATTTT. It is translated as CASSESVGTSGAQYF.

The CDR3 sequence: CASSRDRGVNQPQHF. CDR3 nucleotides: TGTGCCAGTAGCCGGGACAGGGGGGTCAATCAGCCCCAGCATTTT. The rearrangement joins TRBV27 to TRBJ1-5; 11 nucleotides match TRBD1. The CDR3 is made up of 15 amino acids. Germline lookup yields CDR1 MNHEY and CDR2 SMNVEV (reference sequence). The V segment lost 9 bases and the J segment 3 bases; nucleotides outside the gene matches: 7.

The chain recombines TRBV5-1 with TRBJ1-4; maybe TRBD1 (5 bases). This CDR3 contains 13 residues. V was pared by 3 bases and J by 8 bases, with 11 bases between. Per the germline V gene, CDR1 is SGHRS and CDR2 is YFSETQ. The CDR3 sequence: CASSSQGTEKLFF. CDR3 coding DNA: TGCGCCAGCAGCTCCCAAGGGACCGAAAAACTGTTTTTT.

The chain has TRBV10-3 and TRBJ1-1; D is uncertain. Between the trimmed V and J ends, which lost 0 bases and 8 bases, there was a span of 4 bases. The CDR3 length is 11 residues. CDR1 ENHRY and CDR2 SYGVKD come from the germline V gene. The CDR3: CAISESTEAFF. The CDR3 nucleotides are TGTGCCATCAGTGAGTCGACAGAAGCTTTCTTT.

The rearrangement joins TRBV19 to TRBJ1-4; D ambiguous. V lost 5 bases and J lost 3, with 7 bases in between. Germline assignment: CDR1 LNHDA and CDR2 SQIVND (reference sequence). The CDR3 is 13 residues long. The CDR3 loop reads CASSGNPNEKLFF. The CDR3 nucleotides read TGTGCCAGTAGTGGGAACCCTAATGAAAAACTGTTTTTT.

The rearrangement joins TRBV20-1 to TRBJ1-2; TRBD1 matches 10 bases. Per the germline V gene, CDR1 is DFQATT and CDR2 is SNEGSKA (reference sequence). This CDR3 comprises 14 residues. J lost 8 bases, V lost 3 bases, and 9 bases had no gene match. The CDR3 is CSARDRGVGIGYTF. The CDR3 DNA sequence: TGCAGTGCTAGGGACAGGGGGGTCGGTATCGGCTACACCTTC.

This clonotype was seen ten or more times. The chain uses TRBV2 and TRBJ1-2; D is ambiguous. V dropped 4 bases and J dropped 4 bases, with 10 bases sitting between them. The CDR3 runs 13 residues. From germline, CDR1 is SNHLY and CDR2 FYNNEI. The CDR3 loop reads CASSVETVYGYTF. CDR3 in DNA: TGTGCCAGCAGTGTCGAGACGGTCTATGGCTACACCTTC.

J is TRBJ1-2 and V is TRBV7-8; the D is unclear. Germline CDR1 SGHVS, CDR2 FQNEAQ. The CDR3 sequence is 16 residues long. The V gene lost 0 bases and the J gene lost 0 bases, with 11 bases spanning the gap. DNA for the CDR3: TGTGCCAGCAGCTTAGCACTACCGACTCCTAACTATGGCTACACCTTC. It translates to CASSLALPTPNYGYTF.

Regarding this clonotype: This sequence may be a read error, since a much larger clone differs from it by one base. Since no conserved phenylalanine or tryptophan closes the CDR3, a read error is the likely cause. The chain links TRBV5-1 to TRBJ2-5; D is ambiguous. The CDR3 contains 14 residues. V was clipped by 5 bases and J by 2 bases, with 13 bases between them. CDR1 SGHRS and CDR2 YFSETQ come from the germline V gene. The CDR3 loop is CASSRKLEQETQYL. CDR3 bases: TGCGCCAGCAGTCGTAAGTTGGAACAAGAGACCCAGTACCTC.

This clonotype has only a few counts. The V and J genes are TRBV5-6 and TRBJ1-6; 11 nucleotides agree with TRBD1. The V gene end was trimmed by 3 bases and the J gene end by 9 bases; junction bases not matched to a gene: 5. CDR1 and CDR2 from the germline V gene are SGHDT and YYEEEE. The CDR3 length is 15 residues. The CDR3 bases are TGTGCCAGCAGCTCCGGGACAGGGGGAACTTCACCCCTCCACTTT. Translated, it gives CASSSGTGGTSPLHF.

The chain employs TRBV29-1 and TRBJ2-7, with unresolved D. This CDR3 contains 11 residues. V lost 6 bases to trimming and J lost 3 bases, with 9 bases between them. CDR1 and CDR2 (germline): SQVTM, ANQGSEA. Written as DNA, the CDR3 is TGCAGCGTAGCCAACTTCTACGAGCAGTACTTC. The encoded protein is CSVANFYEQYF.

The J gene is TRBJ2-7, the V gene TRBV9; possibly TRBD1 for D (6 bases). The CDR3 is made up of 15 amino acids. The V gene's germline CDR1 is SGDLS and CDR2 YYNGEE. V dropped 4 bases and J dropped 0 bases, with 14 bases sitting between them. CDR3 in DNA: TGTGCCAGCAGCCCAGGGGATGAGGGCTCCTACGAGCAGTACTTC. Protein product: CASSPGDEGSYEQYF.

The chain links TRBV4-1 to TRBJ2-1; the D gene is possibly TRBD2 (5 bases). CDR1 and CDR2 from the germline V gene are MGHRA and YSYEKL. V lost 8 bases and J 4 bases, leaving 15 bases between the germline ends. CDR3 length: 14 amino acids. The CDR3, as DNA: TGCGCCAGCCGAGGGCCTGGGGAATACAATGAGCAGTTCTTC. It codes for CASRGPGEYNEQFF.

V and J are TRBV3-1 and TRBJ1-2; 8 bases are a match to TRBD1. The ends lost 4 bases at V and 8 bases at J; junction bases unmatched: 12. CDR1 is LGHDT, CDR2 YNNKEL, per germline (reference sequence). This CDR3 has 15 residues. The CDR3 DNA reads as TGTGCCAGCAGCCCGTCCCGGGACAGGCCCGGAGGCTACACCTTC. Its protein is CASSPSRDRPGGYTF.

This clonotype was observed many times. The V gene is TRBV6-1, the J gene TRBJ1-2; possibly TRBD1 for D (5 bases). CDR1 and CDR2 (germline): MNHNS, SASEGT. V lost 1 base and J lost 9, with 12 bases in between. The CDR3 covers 13 residues. CDR3 protein: CASSEDGTRRYTF. Written as DNA, the CDR3 is TGTGCCAGCAGTGAAGACGGGACGAGGCGCTACACCTTC.